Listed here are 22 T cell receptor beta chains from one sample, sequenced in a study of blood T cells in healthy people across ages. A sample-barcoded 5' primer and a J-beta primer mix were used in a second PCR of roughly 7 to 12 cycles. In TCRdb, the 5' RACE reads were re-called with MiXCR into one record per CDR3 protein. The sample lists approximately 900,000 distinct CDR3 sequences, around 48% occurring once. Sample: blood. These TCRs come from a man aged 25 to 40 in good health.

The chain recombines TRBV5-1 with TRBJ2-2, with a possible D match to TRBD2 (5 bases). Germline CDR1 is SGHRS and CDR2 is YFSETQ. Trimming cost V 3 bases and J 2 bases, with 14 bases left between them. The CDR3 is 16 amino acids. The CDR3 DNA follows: TGCGCCAGCAGCTCAAAGGCGGGCCCCAACACCGGGGAGCTGTTTTTT. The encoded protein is CASSSKAGPNTGELFF. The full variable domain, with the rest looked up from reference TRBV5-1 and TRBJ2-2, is KAGVTQTPRYLIKTRGQQVTLSCSPISGHRSVSWYQQTPGQGLQFLFEYFSETQRNKGNFPGRFSGRQFSNSRSEMNVSTLELGDSALYLCASSSKAGPNTGELFFGEGSRLTVL.

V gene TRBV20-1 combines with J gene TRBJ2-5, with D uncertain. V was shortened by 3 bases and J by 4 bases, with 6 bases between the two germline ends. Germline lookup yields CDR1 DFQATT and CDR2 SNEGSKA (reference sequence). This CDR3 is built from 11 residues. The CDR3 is CSARPRETQYF. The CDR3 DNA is TGCAGTGCTAGGCCGCGAGAGACCCAGTACTTC.

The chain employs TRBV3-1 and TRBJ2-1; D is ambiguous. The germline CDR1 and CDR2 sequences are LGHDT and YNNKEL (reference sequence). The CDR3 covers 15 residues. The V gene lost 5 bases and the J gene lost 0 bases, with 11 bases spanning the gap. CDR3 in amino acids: CASSTTPLSYNEQFF. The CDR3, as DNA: TGTGCCAGCAGCACCACTCCCCTCTCCTACAATGAGCAGTTCTTC.

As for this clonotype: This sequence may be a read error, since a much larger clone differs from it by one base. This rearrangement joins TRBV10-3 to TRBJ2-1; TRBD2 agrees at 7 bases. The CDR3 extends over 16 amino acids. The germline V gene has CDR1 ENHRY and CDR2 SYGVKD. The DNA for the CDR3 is TGTGCCATCAGTGGCGGGGGTGGCAGCTCCGACAATGAGCAGTTCTTC. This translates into CAISGGGGSSDNEQFF.

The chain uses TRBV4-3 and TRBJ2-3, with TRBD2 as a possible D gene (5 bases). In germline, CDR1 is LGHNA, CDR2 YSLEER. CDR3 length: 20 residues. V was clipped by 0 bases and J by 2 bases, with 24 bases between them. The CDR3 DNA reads TGCGCCAGCAGCCAAGATTGCGACTACCCATTTATTATAATCACAGATACGCAGTATTTT. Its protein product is CASSQDCDYPFIIITDTQYF.

The CDR3 bases are TGCGCCAGCAGCGTCGGGGAGGCGGCTGAAGCTTTCTTT. It translates to CASSVGEAAEAFF. The chain recombines TRBV5-1 with TRBJ1-1, with no clear D. CDR3 length equals 13 residues. Germline V gene data show CDR1 as SGHRS and CDR2 as YFSETQ. V was trimmed by 4 bases and J by 6 bases, leaving 13 bases between them. Together with reference TRBV5-1 and TRBJ1-1, the CDR3 gives the full variable domain: KAGVTQTPRYLIKTRGQQVTLSCSPISGHRSVSWYQQTPGQGLQFLFEYFSETQRNKGNFPGRFSGRQFSNSRSEMNVSTLELGDSALYLCASSVGEAAEAFFGQGTRLTVV.

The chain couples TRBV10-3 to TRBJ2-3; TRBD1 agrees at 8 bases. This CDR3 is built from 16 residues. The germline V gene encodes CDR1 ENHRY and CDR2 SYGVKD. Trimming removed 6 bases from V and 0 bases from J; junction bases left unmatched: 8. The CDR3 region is CAIRAGDRLSTDTQYF. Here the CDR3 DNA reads TGTGCCATCAGGGCCGGGGACAGGCTAAGCACAGATACGCAGTATTTT.

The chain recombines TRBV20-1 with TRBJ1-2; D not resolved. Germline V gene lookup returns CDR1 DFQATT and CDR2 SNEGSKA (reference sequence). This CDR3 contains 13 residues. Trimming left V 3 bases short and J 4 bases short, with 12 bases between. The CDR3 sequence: CSARDSGSYGYTF. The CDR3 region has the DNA TGCAGTGCTAGGGATTCCGGCAGCTATGGCTACACCTTC.

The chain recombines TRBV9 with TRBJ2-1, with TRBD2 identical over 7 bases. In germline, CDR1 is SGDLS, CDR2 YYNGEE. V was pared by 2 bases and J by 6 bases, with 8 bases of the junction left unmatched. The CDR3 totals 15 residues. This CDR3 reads CASSVASGSLNEQFF. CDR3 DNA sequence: TGTGCCAGCAGCGTGGCTAGCGGAAGCCTCAATGAGCAGTTCTTC.

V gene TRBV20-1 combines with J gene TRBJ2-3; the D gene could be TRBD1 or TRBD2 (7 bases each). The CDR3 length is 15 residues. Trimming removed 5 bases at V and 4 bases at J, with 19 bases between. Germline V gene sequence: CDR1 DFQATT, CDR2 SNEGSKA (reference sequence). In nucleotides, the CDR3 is TGCAGTGCTTTGCAGGGGGGGGCCCCCGCAGATACGCAGTATTTT. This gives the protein CSALQGGAPADTQYF.

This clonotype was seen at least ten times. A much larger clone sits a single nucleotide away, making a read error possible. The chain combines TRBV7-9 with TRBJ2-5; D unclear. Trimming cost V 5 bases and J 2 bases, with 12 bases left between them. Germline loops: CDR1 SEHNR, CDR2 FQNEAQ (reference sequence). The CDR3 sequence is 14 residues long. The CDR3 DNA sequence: TGTGCCAGCAGCGCGACCCGCGGACAAGAGACCCAGTACTTC. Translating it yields CASSATRGQETQYF.

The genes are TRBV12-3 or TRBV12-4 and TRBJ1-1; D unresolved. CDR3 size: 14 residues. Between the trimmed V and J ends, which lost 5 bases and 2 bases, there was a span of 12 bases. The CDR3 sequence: CASSQTDGNTEAFF. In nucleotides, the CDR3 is TGTGCCAGCAGTCAGACCGACGGTAACACTGAAGCTTTCTTT.

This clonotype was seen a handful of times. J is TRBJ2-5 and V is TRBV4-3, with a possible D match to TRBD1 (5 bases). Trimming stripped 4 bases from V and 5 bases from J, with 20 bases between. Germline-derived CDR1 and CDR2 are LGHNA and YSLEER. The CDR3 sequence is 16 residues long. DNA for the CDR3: TGCGCCAGCAGCCGGTTCCACGGCAGCTCAGGGGAGACCCAGTACTTC. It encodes CASSRFHGSSGETQYF.

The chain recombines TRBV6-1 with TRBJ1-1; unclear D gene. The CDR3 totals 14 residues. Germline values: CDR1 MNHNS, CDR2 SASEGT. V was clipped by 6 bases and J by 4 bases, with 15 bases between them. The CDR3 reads CASSQAEFGTEAFF. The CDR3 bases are TGTGCCAGCAGCCAGGCGGAGTTTGGCACTGAAGCTTTCTTT.

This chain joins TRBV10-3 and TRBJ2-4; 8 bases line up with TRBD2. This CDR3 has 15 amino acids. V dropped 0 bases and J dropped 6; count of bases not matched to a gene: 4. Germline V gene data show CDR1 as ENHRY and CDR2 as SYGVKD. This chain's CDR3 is CAISESRGGGNIQYF. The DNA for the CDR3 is TGTGCCATCAGTGAGTCCCGGGGGGGCGGAAACATTCAGTACTTC.

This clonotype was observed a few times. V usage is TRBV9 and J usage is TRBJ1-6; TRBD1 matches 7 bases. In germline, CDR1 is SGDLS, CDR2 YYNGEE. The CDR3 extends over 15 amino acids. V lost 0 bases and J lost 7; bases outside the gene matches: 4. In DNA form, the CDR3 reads TGTGCCAGCAGCGTAGGGGGGACAGACAATTCACCCCTCCACTTT. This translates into CASSVGGTDNSPLHF. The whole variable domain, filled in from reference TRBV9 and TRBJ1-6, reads DSGVTQTPKHLITATGQRVTLRCSPRSGDLSVYWYQQSLDQGLQFLIQYYNGEERAKGNILERFSAQQFPDLHSELNLSSLELGDSALYFCASSVGGTDNSPLHFGNGTRLTVT.

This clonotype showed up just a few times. CDR3 DNA: TGTGCCAGCAGCCAAGTACGGGAGCGCCTCCACTTT. It is translated as CASSQVRERLHF. V is TRBV3-1 and J is TRBJ1-6; D not certain. The CDR3 length is 12 residues. Germline-derived CDR1 and CDR2 are LGHDT and YNNKEL (reference sequence). The V end lost 1 base, the J end lost 15 bases, and 10 bases lay between the germline ends.

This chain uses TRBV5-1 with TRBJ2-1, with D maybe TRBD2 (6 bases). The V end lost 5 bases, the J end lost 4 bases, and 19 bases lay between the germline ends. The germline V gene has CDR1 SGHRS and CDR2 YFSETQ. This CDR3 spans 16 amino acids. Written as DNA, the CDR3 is TGCGCCAGCAGTCGAGACCCTAGCGCCGGTTACAATGAGCAGTTCTTC. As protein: CASSRDPSAGYNEQFF.

The DNA for the CDR3 is TGCGCCAGCAGCATGAAGACAGGCAATGGCTACACCTTC. Its translation is CASSMKTGNGYTF. J is TRBJ1-2 and V is TRBV5-1, with D maybe TRBD1 (6 bases). Trimming shortened V by 4 bases and J by 6 bases, and 13 bases separated the two germline ends. The V gene's germline CDR1 is SGHRS and CDR2 YFSETQ. This CDR3 spans 13 amino acids.

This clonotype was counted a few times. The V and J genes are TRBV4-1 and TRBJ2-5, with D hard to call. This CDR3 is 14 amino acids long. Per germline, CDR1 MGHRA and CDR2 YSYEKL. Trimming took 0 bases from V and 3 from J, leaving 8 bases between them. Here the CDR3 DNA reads TGCGCCAGCAGCCAAGATTCTGGTGAAGAGACCCAGTACTTC. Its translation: CASSQDSGEETQYF.

The CDR3 nucleotides read TGTGCCAGCAGCTTAGGGGGCCGGGACAGCAATCAGCCCCAGCATTTT. This gives the protein CASSLGGRDSNQPQHF. The rearrangement joins TRBV7-9 to TRBJ1-5; maybe TRBD1 (5 bases). The CDR3 has 16 residues. V dropped 1 base and J dropped 1 base, with 11 bases sitting between them. The V gene's germline CDR1 is SEHNR and CDR2 FQNEAQ (reference sequence).

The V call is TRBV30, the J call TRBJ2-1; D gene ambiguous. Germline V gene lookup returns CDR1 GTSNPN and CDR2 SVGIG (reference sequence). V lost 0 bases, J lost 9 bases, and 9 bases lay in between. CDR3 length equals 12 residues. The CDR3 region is CAWSVLWSEQFF. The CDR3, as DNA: TGTGCCTGGAGTGTACTGTGGAGTGAGCAGTTCTTC.